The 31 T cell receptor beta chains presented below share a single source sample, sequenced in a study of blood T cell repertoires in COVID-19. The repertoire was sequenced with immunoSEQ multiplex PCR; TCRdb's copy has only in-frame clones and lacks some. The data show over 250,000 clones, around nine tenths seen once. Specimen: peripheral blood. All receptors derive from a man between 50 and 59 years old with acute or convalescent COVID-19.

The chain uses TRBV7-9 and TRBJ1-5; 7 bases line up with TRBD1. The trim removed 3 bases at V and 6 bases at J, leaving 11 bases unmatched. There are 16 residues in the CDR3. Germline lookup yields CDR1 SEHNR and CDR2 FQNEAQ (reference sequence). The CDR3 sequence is CASSFETGLGRQPQHF. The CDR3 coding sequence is TGTGCCAGCAGCTTCGAGACAGGGCTCGGCCGTCAGCCCCAGCATTTT.

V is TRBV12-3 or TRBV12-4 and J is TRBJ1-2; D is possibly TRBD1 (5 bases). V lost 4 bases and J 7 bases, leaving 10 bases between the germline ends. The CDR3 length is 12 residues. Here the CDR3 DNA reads TGTGCCAGCAGTTCGGGGGAGGCTGGCTACACCTTC. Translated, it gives CASSSGEAGYTF.

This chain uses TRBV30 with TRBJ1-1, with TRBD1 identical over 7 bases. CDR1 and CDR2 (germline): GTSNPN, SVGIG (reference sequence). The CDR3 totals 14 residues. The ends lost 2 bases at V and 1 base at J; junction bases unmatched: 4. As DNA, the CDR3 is TGTGCCTGGAGTCAGGGACAGAAGAACACTGAAGCTTTCTTT. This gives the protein CAWSQGQKNTEAFF.

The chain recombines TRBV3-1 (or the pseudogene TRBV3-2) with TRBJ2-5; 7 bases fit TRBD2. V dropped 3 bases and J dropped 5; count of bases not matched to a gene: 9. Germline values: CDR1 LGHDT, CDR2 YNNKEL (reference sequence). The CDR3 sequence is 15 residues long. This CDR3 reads CASSHRLAWEETQYF. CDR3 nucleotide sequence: TGTGCCAGCAGCCATCGACTAGCTTGGGAGGAGACCCAGTACTTC.

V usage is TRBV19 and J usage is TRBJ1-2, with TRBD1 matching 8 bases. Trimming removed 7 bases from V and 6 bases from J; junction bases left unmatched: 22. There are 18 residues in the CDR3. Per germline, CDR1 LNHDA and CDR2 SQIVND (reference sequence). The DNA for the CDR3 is TGTGCCAGTACCCTTGGTGCAGGGGGCGTCCCATCCTCGAATGGCTACACCTTC. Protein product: CASTLGAGGVPSSNGYTF.

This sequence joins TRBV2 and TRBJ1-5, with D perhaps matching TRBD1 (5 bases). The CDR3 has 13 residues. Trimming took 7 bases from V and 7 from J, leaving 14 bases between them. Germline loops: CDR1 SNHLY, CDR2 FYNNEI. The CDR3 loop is CASTEGRDQPQHF. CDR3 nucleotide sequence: TGTGCCAGCACAGAGGGGAGGGACCAGCCCCAGCATTTT.

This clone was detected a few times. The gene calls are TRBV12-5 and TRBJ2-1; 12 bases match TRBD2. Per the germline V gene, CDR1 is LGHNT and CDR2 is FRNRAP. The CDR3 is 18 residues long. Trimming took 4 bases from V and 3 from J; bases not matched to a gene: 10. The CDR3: CASGYPLLAGGLYNEQFF. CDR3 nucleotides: TGTGCTAGTGGTTATCCACTCCTAGCGGGGGGGCTCTACAATGAGCAGTTCTTC.

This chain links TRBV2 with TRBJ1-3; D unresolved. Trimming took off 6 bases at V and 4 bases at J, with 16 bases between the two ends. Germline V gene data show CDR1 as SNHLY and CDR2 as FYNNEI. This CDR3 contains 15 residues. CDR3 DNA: TGTGCCAGCAGGGCCTTGGGATGGGAGGGAAACACCATATATTTT. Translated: CASRALGWEGNTIYF.

For the CDR3, the DNA is TGCGCCAGCCGCGGACAGGGGGCCACCGGGGAGCTGTTTTTT. Translating it yields CASRGQGATGELFF. The gene calls are TRBV4-1 and TRBJ2-2, with 11 bases aligning to TRBD1. The CDR3 loop spans 14 amino acids. Losses at the gene ends were 8 bases for V and 4 bases for J; bases not matched to a gene: 3. CDR1 is MGHRA and CDR2 is YSYEKL in the germline V gene.

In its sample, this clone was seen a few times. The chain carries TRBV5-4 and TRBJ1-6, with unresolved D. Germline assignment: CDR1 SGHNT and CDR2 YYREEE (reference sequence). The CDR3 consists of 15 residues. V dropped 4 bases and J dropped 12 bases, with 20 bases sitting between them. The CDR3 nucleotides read TGTGCCAGCAGCCCGGAGGGCGGACTCACCCTACCCCTCCACTTT. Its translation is CASSPEGGLTLPLHF.

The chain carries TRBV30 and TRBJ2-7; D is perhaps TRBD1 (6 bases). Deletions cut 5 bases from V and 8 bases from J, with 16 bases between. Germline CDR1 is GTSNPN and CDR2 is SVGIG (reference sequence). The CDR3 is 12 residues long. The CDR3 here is CAWGQMGVQQYF. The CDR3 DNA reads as TGTGCCTGGGGACAGATGGGCGTGCAGCAGTACTTC.

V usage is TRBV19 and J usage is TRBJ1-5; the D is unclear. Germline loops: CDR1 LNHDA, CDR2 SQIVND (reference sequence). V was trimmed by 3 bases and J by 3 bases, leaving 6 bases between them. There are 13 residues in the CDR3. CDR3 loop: CASSIWPNQPQHF. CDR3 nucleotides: TGTGCCAGTAGTATCTGGCCCAATCAGCCCCAGCATTTT.

The DNA of the CDR3 is TGTGCCACCAGTGAGACGGGACTAGCGGACACCGGGGAGCTGTTTTTT. Translated, it gives CATSETGLADTGELFF. The chain uses TRBV24-1 and TRBJ2-2; TRBD2 matches at 11 bases. V was clipped by 4 bases and J by 3 bases; unmatched bases: 3. The germline CDR1 and CDR2 sequences are KGHDR and SFDVKD. The CDR3 is 16 amino acids.

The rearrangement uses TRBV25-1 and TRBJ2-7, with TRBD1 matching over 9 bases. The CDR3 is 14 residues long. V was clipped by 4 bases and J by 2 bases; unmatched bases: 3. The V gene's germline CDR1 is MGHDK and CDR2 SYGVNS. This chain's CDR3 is CASSGTGAAYEQYF. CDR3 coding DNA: TGTGCCAGCAGTGGGACAGGGGCGGCCTACGAGCAGTACTTC.

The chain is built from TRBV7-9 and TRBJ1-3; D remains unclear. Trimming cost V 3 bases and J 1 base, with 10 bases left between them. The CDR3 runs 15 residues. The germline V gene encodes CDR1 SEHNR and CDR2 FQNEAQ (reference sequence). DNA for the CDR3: TGTGCCAGCAGCTTGACTGTAATATCTGGAAACACCATATATTTT. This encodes CASSLTVISGNTIYF.

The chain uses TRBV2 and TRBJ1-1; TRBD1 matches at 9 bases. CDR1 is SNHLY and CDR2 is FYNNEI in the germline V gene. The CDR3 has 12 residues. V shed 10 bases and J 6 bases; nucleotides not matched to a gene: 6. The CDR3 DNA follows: TGTGCCACCAAAGACAGGGGGGCTGAAGCTTTCTTT. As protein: CATKDRGAEAFF.

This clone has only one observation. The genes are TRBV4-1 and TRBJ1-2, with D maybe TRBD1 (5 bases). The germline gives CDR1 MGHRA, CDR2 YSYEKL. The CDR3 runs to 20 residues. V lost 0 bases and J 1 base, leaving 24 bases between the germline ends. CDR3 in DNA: TGCGCCAGCAGCCAAGATCCTCTAGGGCGGGGCAGACTCGGTAACTATGGCTACACCTTC. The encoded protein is CASSQDPLGRGRLGNYGYTF.

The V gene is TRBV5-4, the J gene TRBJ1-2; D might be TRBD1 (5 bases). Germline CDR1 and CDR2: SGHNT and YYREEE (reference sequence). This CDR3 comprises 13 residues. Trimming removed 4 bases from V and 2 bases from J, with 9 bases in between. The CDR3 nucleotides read TGTGCCAGCAGCGGAGCAGGGAACTATGGCTACACCTTC. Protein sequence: CASSGAGNYGYTF.

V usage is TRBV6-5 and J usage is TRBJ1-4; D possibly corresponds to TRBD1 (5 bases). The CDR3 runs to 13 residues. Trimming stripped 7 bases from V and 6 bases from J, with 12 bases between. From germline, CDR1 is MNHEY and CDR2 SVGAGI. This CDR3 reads CASMAGGHEKLFF. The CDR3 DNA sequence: TGTGCCAGCATGGCGGGGGGTCATGAAAAACTGTTTTTT.

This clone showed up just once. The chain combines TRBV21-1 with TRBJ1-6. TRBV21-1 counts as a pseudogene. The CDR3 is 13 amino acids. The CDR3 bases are TGTGCCAGCGGGTCTTTGCGGAATTCACCCCTCCACTTT. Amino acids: CASGSLRNSPLHF.

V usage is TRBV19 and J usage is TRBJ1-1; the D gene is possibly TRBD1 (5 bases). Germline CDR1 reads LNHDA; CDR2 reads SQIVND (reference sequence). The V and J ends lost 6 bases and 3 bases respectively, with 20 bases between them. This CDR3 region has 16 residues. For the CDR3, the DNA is TGTGCCAGTAGGGGTCAATTTGGGGCTAGGGACACTGAAGCTTTCTTT. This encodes CASRGQFGARDTEAFF.

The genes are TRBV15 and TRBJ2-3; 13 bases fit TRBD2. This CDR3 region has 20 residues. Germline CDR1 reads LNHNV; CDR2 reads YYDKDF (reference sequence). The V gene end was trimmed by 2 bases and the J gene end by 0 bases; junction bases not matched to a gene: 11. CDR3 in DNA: TGTGCCACCAGCAGATCCGCTGGACTAGCGGGGGCGAAAAGCACAGATACGCAGTATTTT. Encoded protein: CATSRSAGLAGAKSTDTQYF.

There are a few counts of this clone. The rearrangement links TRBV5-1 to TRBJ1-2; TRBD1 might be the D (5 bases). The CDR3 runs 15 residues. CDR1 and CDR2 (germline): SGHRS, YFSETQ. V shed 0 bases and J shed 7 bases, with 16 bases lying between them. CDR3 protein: CASSLEVGRGGGYTF. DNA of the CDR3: TGCGCCAGCAGCTTGGAAGTGGGGCGAGGTGGTGGCTACACCTTC.

CDR3 amino acids: CASSPDRGRFYGYTF. The DNA for the CDR3 is TGTGCCAGCAGTCCCGACAGGGGGCGCTTCTATGGCTACACCTTC. The rearrangement joins TRBV27 to TRBJ1-2; 10 nucleotides agree with TRBD1. V was pared by 5 bases and J by 4 bases, with 7 bases of the junction left unmatched. This CDR3 spans 15 amino acids. In germline, CDR1 is MNHEY, CDR2 SMNVEV (reference sequence).

The CDR3 spells CASSGDRERNQPQHF. CDR3 DNA: TGTGCCAGCAGCGGGGACAGGGAACGCAATCAGCCCCAGCATTTT. The V call is TRBV7-9, the J call TRBJ1-5, with 9 bases lining up with TRBD1. Germline V gene sequence: CDR1 SEHNR, CDR2 FQNEAQ (reference sequence). The CDR3 runs 15 residues. V lost 5 bases, J lost 2 bases, and 4 bases stayed unmatched. Variable domain in full (rest from reference TRBV7-9 and TRBJ1-5): DTGVSQNPRHKITKRGQNVTFRCDPISEHNRLYWYRQTLGQGPEFLTYFQNEAQLEKSRLLSDRFSAERPKGSFSTLEIQRTEQGDSAMYLCASSGDRERNQPQHFGDGTRLSIL.

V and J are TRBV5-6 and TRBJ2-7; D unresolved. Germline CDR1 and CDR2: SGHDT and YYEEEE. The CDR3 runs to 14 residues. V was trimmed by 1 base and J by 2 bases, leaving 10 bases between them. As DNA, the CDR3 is TGTGCCAGCAGCTTGACTGGTTCCACCTACGAGCAGTACTTC. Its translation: CASSLTGSTYEQYF. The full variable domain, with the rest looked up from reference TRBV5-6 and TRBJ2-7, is DAGVTQSPTHLIKTRGQQVTLRCSPKSGHDTVSWYQQALGQGPQFIFQYYEEEERQRGNFPDRFSGHQFPNYSSELNVNALLLGDSALYLCASSLTGSTYEQYFGPGTRLTVT.

Written as DNA, the CDR3 is TGTGCCAGCAGCTTGGGGGGACTAGCGAAAACAGATACGCAGTATTTT. This gives the protein CASSLGGLAKTDTQYF. The gene calls are TRBV5-4 and TRBJ2-3; 10 nucleotides align to TRBD2. V shed 0 bases and J 3 bases; nucleotides not matched to a gene: 4. The CDR3 consists of 16 residues. Germline assignment: CDR1 SGHNT and CDR2 YYREEE (reference sequence).

The CDR3 is CASRTSAETQYF. In DNA form, the CDR3 reads TGTGCCAGCAGAACTAGCGCAGAGACCCAGTACTTC. V usage is TRBV12-3 or TRBV12-4 and J usage is TRBJ2-5; TRBD2 matches 7 bases. This CDR3 has 12 residues. Trimming took 6 bases from V and 4 from J; bases not matched to a gene: 2.

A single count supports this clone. Written as DNA, the CDR3 is TGCGCCAGCAGGCAGGATTCCACTGAAGCTTTCTTT. The encoded protein is CASRQDSTEAFF. The J gene is TRBJ1-1, the V gene TRBV5-1, with D unresolved. The CDR3 loop spans 12 amino acids. Per the germline V gene, CDR1 is SGHRS and CDR2 is YFSETQ. Trimming left V 5 bases short and J 4 bases short, with 9 bases between. The whole variable domain, remainder taken from reference TRBV5-1 and TRBJ1-1, is KAGVTQTPRYLIKTRGQQVTLSCSPISGHRSVSWYQQTPGQGLQFLFEYFSETQRNKGNFPGRFSGRQFSNSRSEMNVSTLELGDSALYLCASRQDSTEAFFGQGTRLTVV.

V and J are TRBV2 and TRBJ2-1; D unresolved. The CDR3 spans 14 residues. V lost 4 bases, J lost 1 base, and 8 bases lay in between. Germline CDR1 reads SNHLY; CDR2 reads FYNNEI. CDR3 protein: CASSGLVSYNEQFF. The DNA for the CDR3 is TGTGCCAGCAGTGGTCTCGTGTCCTACAATGAGCAGTTCTTC. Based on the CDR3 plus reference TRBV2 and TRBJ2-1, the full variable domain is EPEVTQTPSHQVTQMGQEVILRCVPISNHLYFYWYRQILGQKVEFLVSFYNNEISEKSEIFDDQFSVERPDGSNFTLKIRSTKLEDSAMYFCASSGLVSYNEQFFGPGTRLTVL.

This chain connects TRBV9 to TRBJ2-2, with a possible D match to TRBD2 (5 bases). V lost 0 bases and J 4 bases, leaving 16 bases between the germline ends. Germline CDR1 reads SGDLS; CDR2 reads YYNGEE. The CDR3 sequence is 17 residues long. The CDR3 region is CASSVAVMGGSTGELFF. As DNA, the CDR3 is TGTGCCAGCAGCGTAGCTGTCATGGGTGGGAGCACCGGGGAGCTGTTTTTT.